A single sample is the source of the 32 T cell receptor beta chains below, sequenced in a study of shared clonotypes between healthy human individuals. Clones were read by immunoSEQ multiplex PCR, and TCRdb kept only the in-frame ones, dropping some. The sample includes roughly 2.2 million clones, 92% of them seen just once. The sequenced material came from naive CD4+ T cells from PBMCs. Subset described: CD45RA+ positively selected. The source of these receptors is a man younger than 35 in good health. Some clones in this sample may be carry-over from other donors' samples.

This clone was recorded a few times. Other DNA sequences from this sample encode an identical CDR3 as well. This chain uses TRBV2 with TRBJ1-1; 7 nucleotides align to TRBD1. Germline trimming cut 6 bases from V and 0 bases from J; bases unmatched to any gene: 4. Germline assignment: CDR1 SNHLY and CDR2 FYNNEI. The CDR3 runs 14 residues. The CDR3 region is CASSRTGVNTEAFF. DNA for the CDR3: TGTGCCAGCAGCAGGACAGGAGTGAACACTGAAGCTTTCTTT.

V and J are TRBV19 and TRBJ2-7, with a tentative D call TRBD1 (6 bases). The V gene's germline CDR1 is LNHDA and CDR2 SQIVND (reference sequence). Trimming removed 5 bases from V and 0 bases from J, with 17 bases in between. This CDR3 region has 16 residues. CDR3 protein: CASSRWGQFDSYEQYF. CDR3 sequence (DNA): TGTGCCAGTAGTCGGTGGGGGCAGTTTGACTCCTACGAGCAGTACTTC.

This chain joins TRBV29-1 and TRBJ2-1; possibly TRBD2 for D (6 bases). This CDR3 has 14 residues. Trimming cost V 6 bases and J 0 bases, with 12 bases left between them. The germline CDR1 and CDR2 sequences are SQVTM and ANQGSEA. CDR3: CSVSPGSSYNEQFF. The DNA for the CDR3 is TGCAGCGTATCACCCGGGAGCTCCTACAATGAGCAGTTCTTC.

The chain uses TRBV14 and TRBJ2-2; D gene ambiguous. The V gene lost 1 base and the J gene lost 7 bases, with 7 bases spanning the gap. The CDR3 is 13 residues long. Germline values: CDR1 SGHDN, CDR2 FVKESK. The CDR3 DNA sequence: TGTGCCAGCAGCCAAGGCCTCTACGGGGAGCTGTTTTTT. It translates to CASSQGLYGELFF. The variable domain in full, with the rest retrieved from reference TRBV14 and TRBJ2-2, is EAGVTQFPSHSVIEKGQTVTLRCDPISGHDNLYWYRRVMGKEIKFLLHFVKESKQDESGMPNNRFLAERTGGTYSTLKVQPAELEDSGVYFCASSQGLYGELFFGEGSRLTVL.

As concerns this clone: Other DNA sequences in this specimen translate into the identical CDR3. DNA for the CDR3: TGTGCCAGCAGACGGAGCCAAGAGACCCAGTACTTC. It specifies CASRRSQETQYF. The chain employs TRBV28 and TRBJ2-5; D uncertain. The CDR3 contains 12 residues. V lost 6 bases to trimming and J lost 1 base, with 6 bases between them. Looked up from germline, CDR1 is MDHEN and CDR2 is SYDVKM.

Concerning this clone: Different DNA sequences within this sample yield the same CDR3. The V call is TRBV5-1, the J call TRBJ2-3; no definite D call. Trimming stripped 3 bases from V and 2 bases from J, with 7 bases between. Germline lookup yields CDR1 SGHRS and CDR2 YFSETQ. The CDR3 sequence is 13 residues long. The CDR3 reads CASSSVPTDTQYF. CDR3 DNA: TGCGCCAGCAGCTCCGTTCCCACAGATACGCAGTATTTT.

The sample holds one count of this clone. The chain is built from TRBV29-1 and TRBJ2-2, with D hard to call. This CDR3 comprises 13 residues. Deletions cut 6 bases from V and 1 base from J, with 9 bases between. Germline lookup yields CDR1 SQVTM and CDR2 ANQGSEA. Here the CDR3 DNA reads TGCAGCGTCCGACTTCAGAACACCGGGGAGCTGTTTTTT. Its protein is CSVRLQNTGELFF.

V and J are TRBV19 and TRBJ1-5, with a weak D call TRBD1 (5 bases). V gave up 3 bases and J gave up 2 bases, with 11 bases separating them. The CDR3 totals 15 residues. Germline V gene sequence: CDR1 LNHDA, CDR2 SQIVND (reference sequence). DNA of the CDR3: TGTGCCAGTAGTATTCAGCGGGGCGGCAATCAGCCCCAGCATTTT. It is translated as CASSIQRGGNQPQHF.

This clone was seen more than once but under ten times. The CDR3 bases are TGCGCCAGCGGGGGCGGGAGCTCCTACAATGAGCAGTTCTTC. It is translated as CASGGGSSYNEQFF. The rearrangement joins TRBV5-1 to TRBJ2-1; maybe TRBD2 (7 bases). Germline V gene lookup returns CDR1 SGHRS and CDR2 YFSETQ. Trimming removed 7 bases at V and 0 bases at J, with 11 bases between. The CDR3 has 14 amino acids.

This clone was seen only once. The V gene is TRBV13, the J gene TRBJ2-3; TRBD2 might be the D (6 bases). V lost 4 bases and J 1 base, leaving 24 bases between the germline ends. The germline V gene encodes CDR1 PRHDT and CDR2 FYEKMQ (reference sequence). There are 19 residues in the CDR3. CDR3 amino acids: CASSSLPRGGRWGTDTQYF. The CDR3 nucleotides read TGTGCCAGCAGCTCGCTTCCACGGGGAGGCCGGTGGGGCACAGATACGCAGTATTTT. The whole variable domain, remainder taken from reference TRBV13 and TRBJ2-3, is AAGVIQSPRHLIKEKRETATLKCYPIPRHDTVYWYQQGPGQDPQFLISFYEKMQSDKGSIPDRFSAQQFSDYHSELNMSSLELGDSALYFCASSSLPRGGRWGTDTQYFGPGTRLTVL.

The J gene is TRBJ2-3, the V gene TRBV5-4; 7 bases line up with TRBD2. CDR3 size: 16 residues. After removal of 0 bases from V and 0 bases from J, the junction contained 4 bases not matched to a gene. Germline V lookup: CDR1 SGHNT, CDR2 YYREEE (reference sequence). The CDR3 region is CASSLELAPSTDTQYF. The DNA of the CDR3 is TGTGCCAGCAGCTTGGAACTAGCGCCTAGCACAGATACGCAGTATTTT.

This chain joins TRBV27 and TRBJ2-2; maybe TRBD2 (5 bases). Germline assignment: CDR1 MNHEY and CDR2 SMNVEV (reference sequence). CDR3 length equals 15 residues. Trimming shortened V by 1 base and J by 6 bases, and 12 bases separated the two germline ends. CDR3: CASSLYRTGAGELFF. CDR3 coding DNA: TGTGCCAGCAGTTTATATAGGACCGGGGCCGGGGAGCTGTTTTTT.

This chain joins TRBV5-8 and TRBJ2-7, with 9 bases fitting TRBD1. Germline trimming cut 6 bases from V and 3 bases from J; bases unmatched to any gene: 7. CDR1 and CDR2 (germline): SGHTS, YDEGEE. CDR3 length equals 14 residues. CDR3 region: CASNGDRVIYEQYF. Here the CDR3 DNA reads TGTGCCAGCAACGGGGACAGGGTAATCTACGAGCAGTACTTC.

The CDR3 DNA reads as TGTGCCAGCAGCTTCGGGACTAGCGGAGGTGCAGATACGCAGTATTTT. The encoded protein is CASSFGTSGGADTQYF. The genes are TRBV11-2 and TRBJ2-3; 11 nucleotides align to TRBD2. J was trimmed by 4 bases and V by 3 bases; bases with no gene match: 6. The CDR3 sequence is 16 residues long. Germline V CDR1 and CDR2: SGHAT, FQNNGV.

CDR3 nucleotides: TGTGCCAGCAGTTACTTCGCGGGGTCGGGAAACACCATATATTTT. Translated: CASSYFAGSGNTIYF. The chain couples TRBV6-5 to TRBJ1-3; D unresolved. Germline V gives CDR1 MNHEY, CDR2 SVGAGI. The CDR3 spans 15 residues. Deletions cut 1 base from V and 4 bases from J, with 11 bases between.

The chain links TRBV5-1 to TRBJ1-1, with TRBD1 matching 7 bases. The CDR3 loop spans 17 amino acids. J gave up 1 base and V 4 bases, and 13 bases lay outside the gene matches. The germline V gene encodes CDR1 SGHRS and CDR2 YFSETQ. CDR3 region: CASSRKATGAPNTEAFF. CDR3 bases: TGCGCCAGCAGCCGGAAAGCCACAGGGGCGCCGAACACTGAAGCTTTCTTT. Based on the CDR3 plus reference TRBV5-1 and TRBJ1-1, the full variable domain is KAGVTQTPRYLIKTRGQQVTLSCSPISGHRSVSWYQQTPGQGLQFLFEYFSETQRNKGNFPGRFSGRQFSNSRSEMNVSTLELGDSALYLCASSRKATGAPNTEAFFGQGTRLTVV.

The chain recombines TRBV19 with TRBJ2-1; no definite D call. V was pared by 7 bases and J by 1 base, with 14 bases between. This CDR3 is 15 amino acids long. CDR1 LNHDA and CDR2 SQIVND come from the germline V gene (reference sequence). DNA of the CDR3: TGTGCCAGTACCCTAAGGCTGGGGTCCTACAATGAGCAGTTCTTC. Protein sequence: CASTLRLGSYNEQFF.

This clone was counted only a few times. This rearrangement joins TRBV6-1 to TRBJ1-5; 10 bases match TRBD1. This CDR3 is built from 16 residues. From germline, CDR1 is MNHNS and CDR2 SASEGT. The V segment lost 4 bases and the J segment 4 bases; nucleotides outside the gene matches: 7. DNA for the CDR3: TGTGCCAGCAGTGCTGAGGGACAGGGGAAAAATCAGCCCCAGCATTTT. Translated: CASSAEGQGKNQPQHF.

The V call is TRBV5-5, the J call TRBJ1-2; TRBD1 agrees at 8 bases. Germline CDR1 is SGHKS and CDR2 is YYEKEE (reference sequence). This CDR3 spans 17 amino acids. V lost 0 bases and J lost 8; bases outside the gene matches: 15. This CDR3 reads CASSLESSGGGIGGYTF. The CDR3, as DNA: TGTGCCAGCAGCTTGGAAAGTTCAGGGGGCGGGATTGGCGGCTACACCTTC.

A few counts support this clone. This chain links TRBV28 with TRBJ2-7; tentative D call: TRBD2 (5 bases). V lost 3 bases, J lost 2 bases, and 11 bases lay in between. This CDR3 region has 14 residues. The germline V gene has CDR1 MDHEN and CDR2 SYDVKM. The CDR3 reads CASSLKLGTYEQYF. In nucleotides, the CDR3 is TGTGCCAGCAGTTTGAAACTAGGGACCTACGAGCAGTACTTC.

This chain joins TRBV5-6 and TRBJ1-4, with D perhaps TRBD1 (6 bases). V gave up 9 bases and J gave up 5 bases, with 17 bases separating them. CDR1 and CDR2 (germline): SGHDT, YYEEEE. The CDR3 covers 14 residues. This CDR3 is CATLVRGGNEKLFF. The CDR3 DNA follows: TGTGCCACTTTGGTCAGGGGTGGAAATGAAAAACTGTTTTTT.

The chain is built from TRBV12-5 and TRBJ2-1; TRBD2 might be the D (6 bases). The ends were cut back, 3 bases at V and 3 bases at J, with 9 bases in the middle. CDR3 length: 14 residues. Germline V gives CDR1 LGHNT, CDR2 FRNRAP. The CDR3 reads CASGFGGDYNEQFF. The DNA of the CDR3 is TGTGCTAGTGGTTTCGGGGGAGACTACAATGAGCAGTTCTTC.

In its sample, this clone was seen once. The V gene is TRBV18, the J gene TRBJ1-2; D is unclear. V was cut by 0 bases and J by 4 bases, with 15 bases left in between. Per germline, CDR1 KGHSH and CDR2 LQKENI. CDR3 size: 16 residues. The CDR3 DNA reads as TGTGCCAGCTCACCACCCACGGGAGAACCTTCCTATGGCTACACCTTC. Its translation is CASSPPTGEPSYGYTF. The full variable domain, with the rest looked up from reference TRBV18 and TRBJ1-2, is NAGVMQNPRHLVRRRGQEARLRCSPMKGHSHVYWYRQLPEEGLKFMVYLQKENIIDESGMPKERFSAEFPKEGPSILRIQQVVRGDSAAYFCASSPPTGEPSYGYTFGSGTRLTVV.

The chain carries TRBV6-1 and TRBJ2-7, with a weak D call TRBD1 (5 bases). This CDR3 has 15 residues. The V end lost 6 bases, the J end lost 0 bases, and 15 bases lay between the germline ends. Germline V lookup: CDR1 MNHNS, CDR2 SASEGT. The CDR3 DNA reads TGTGCCAGCAGACCAGTGACAGCTCCCTCCTACGAGCAGTACTTC. It specifies CASRPVTAPSYEQYF.

The chain combines TRBV29-1 with TRBJ2-3; D remains unclear. Germline values: CDR1 SQVTM, CDR2 ANQGSEA. The CDR3 totals 13 residues. Trimming took off 4 bases at V and 2 bases at J, with 10 bases between the two ends. As DNA, the CDR3 is TGCAGCGTTGTCCAGCGTTTCACAGATACGCAGTATTTT. Protein: CSVVQRFTDTQYF.

The chain carries TRBV5-5 and TRBJ2-7; maybe TRBD1 (6 bases). The CDR3 is 16 amino acids. V lost 3 bases, J lost 1 base, and 17 bases lay in between. CDR1 and CDR2 (germline): SGHKS, YYEKEE (reference sequence). The CDR3 region has the DNA TGTGCCAGCAGCTACCTAATAACAGGGAATTCCTACGAGCAGTACTTC. It codes for CASSYLITGNSYEQYF.

This rearrangement joins TRBV5-1 to TRBJ2-7; 9 positions agree with TRBD2. V was pared by 4 bases and J by 4 bases, with 9 bases of the junction left unmatched. Germline loops: CDR1 SGHRS, CDR2 YFSETQ. The CDR3 contains 15 residues. The DNA for the CDR3 is TGCGCCAGCAGCCCCTGGGCTAGCGGGACTTACGAGCAGTACTTC. This encodes CASSPWASGTYEQYF.

The V gene is TRBV11-1, the J gene TRBJ2-1; D is possibly TRBD2 (5 bases). CDR1 and CDR2 (germline): SGHAT, FQDESV (reference sequence). The CDR3 is made up of 14 amino acids. Trimming left V 6 bases short and J 0 bases short, with 9 bases between. The CDR3 DNA sequence: TGTGCCAGCAGTTTCGCGGGCTCCTACAATGAGCAGTTCTTC. Translation: CASSFAGSYNEQFF. Full variable domain (remainder filled in from reference TRBV11-1 and TRBJ2-1): EAEVAQSPRYKITEKSQAVAFWCDPISGHATLYWYRQILGQGPELLVQFQDESVVDDSQLPKDRFSAERLKGVDSTLKIQPAELGDSAMYLCASSFAGSYNEQFFGPGTRLTVL.

Details on this clone: The junction departs from germline at one end; a sequencing error may be responsible. V usage is TRBV7-8 and J usage is TRBJ2-7, with 16 nucleotides matching TRBD2. This CDR3 has 15 amino acids. Germline CDR1 reads SGHVS; CDR2 reads FQNEAQ. CDR3 DNA sequence: TGTGCCAGCAGCTACGGGGGACTAGCGGGAGGGCGCCGGGACTTC. Protein: CASSYGGLAGGRRDF. The full variable domain, completed using reference TRBV7-8 and TRBJ2-7, is GAGVSQSPRYKVAKRGQDVALRCDPISGHVSLFWYQQALGQGPEFLTYFQNEAQLDKSGLPSDRFFAERPEGSVSTLKIQRTQQEDSAVYLCASSYGGLAGGRRDFGPGTRLTVT.

The chain employs TRBV9 and TRBJ1-3; 8 nucleotides match TRBD1. V lost 6 bases to trimming and J lost 4 bases; unmatched junction nucleotides: 9. CDR3 size: 15 residues. Germline CDR1 is SGDLS and CDR2 is YYNGEE. In DNA, the CDR3 is TGTGCCAGCACCCCCCCCGGGGACAGGGGAAACACCATATATTTT. Encoded protein: CASTPPGDRGNTIYF.

This clone was observed a handful of times. This chain joins TRBV28 and TRBJ1-2, with D perhaps TRBD1 (5 bases). V dropped 3 bases and J dropped 5 bases, with 7 bases sitting between them. Germline lookup yields CDR1 MDHEN and CDR2 SYDVKM. CDR3 length: 12 amino acids. The CDR3 region is CASSFDRYGYTF. DNA for the CDR3: TGTGCCAGCAGTTTTGACAGATATGGCTACACCTTC.

The J gene is TRBJ1-3, the V gene TRBV7-9; no firm D call. The CDR3 contains 14 residues. V was shortened by 4 bases and J by 4 bases, with 11 bases between the two germline ends. The germline gives CDR1 SEHNR, CDR2 FQNEAQ (reference sequence). The chain's CDR3 is CASSSGYSGNTIYF. The CDR3 region has the DNA TGTGCCAGCAGCTCAGGCTATTCGGGAAACACCATATATTTT.